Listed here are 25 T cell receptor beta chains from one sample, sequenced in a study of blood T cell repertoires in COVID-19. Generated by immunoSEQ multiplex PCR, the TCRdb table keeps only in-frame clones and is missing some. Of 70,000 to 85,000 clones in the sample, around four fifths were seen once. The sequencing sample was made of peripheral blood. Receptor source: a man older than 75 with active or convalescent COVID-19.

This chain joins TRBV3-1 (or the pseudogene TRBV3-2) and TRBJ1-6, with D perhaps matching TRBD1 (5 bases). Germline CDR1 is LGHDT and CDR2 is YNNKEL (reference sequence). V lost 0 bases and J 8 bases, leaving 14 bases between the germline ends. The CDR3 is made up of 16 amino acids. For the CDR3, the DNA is TGTGCCAGCAGCCAAGATGCGGGGGACTCCGATTCACCCCTCCACTTT. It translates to CASSQDAGDSDSPLHF.

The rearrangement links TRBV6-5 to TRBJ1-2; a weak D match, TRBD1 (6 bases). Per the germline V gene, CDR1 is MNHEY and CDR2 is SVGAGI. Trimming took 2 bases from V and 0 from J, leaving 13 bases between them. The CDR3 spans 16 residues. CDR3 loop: CASSYKSGGANYGYTF. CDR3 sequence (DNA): TGTGCCAGCAGTTACAAAAGCGGGGGCGCTAACTATGGCTACACCTTC.

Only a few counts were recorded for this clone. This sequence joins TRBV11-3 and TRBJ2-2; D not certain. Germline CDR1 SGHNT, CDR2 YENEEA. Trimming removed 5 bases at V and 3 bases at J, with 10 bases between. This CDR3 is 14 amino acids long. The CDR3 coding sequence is TGTGCCAGCAGCCCGTCCCCCTACACCGGGGAGCTGTTTTTT. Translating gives CASSPSPYTGELFF. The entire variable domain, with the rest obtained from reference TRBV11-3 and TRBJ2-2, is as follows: EAGVVQSPRYKIIEKKQPVAFWCNPISGHNTLYWYLQNLGQGPELLIRYENEEAVDDSQLPKDRFSAERLKGVDSTLKIQPAELGDSAVYLCASSPSPYTGELFFGEGSRLTVL.

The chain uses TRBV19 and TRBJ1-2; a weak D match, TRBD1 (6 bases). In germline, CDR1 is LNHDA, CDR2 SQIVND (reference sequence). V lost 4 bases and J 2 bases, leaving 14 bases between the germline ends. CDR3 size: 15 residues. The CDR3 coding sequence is TGTGCCAGTAGTACGGCGGCCAGGGGCAACTATGGCTACACCTTC. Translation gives CASSTAARGNYGYTF. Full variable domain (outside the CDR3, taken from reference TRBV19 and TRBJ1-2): DGGITQSPKYLFRKEGQNVTLSCEQNLNHDAMYWYRQDPGQGLRLIYYSQIVNDFQKGDIAEGYSVSREKKESFPLTVTSAQKNPTAFYLCASSTAARGNYGYTFGSGTRLTVV.

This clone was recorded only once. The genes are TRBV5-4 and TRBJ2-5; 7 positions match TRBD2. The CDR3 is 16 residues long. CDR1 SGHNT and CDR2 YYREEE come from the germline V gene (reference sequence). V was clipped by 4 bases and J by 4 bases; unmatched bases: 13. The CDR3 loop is CASSPQSRLARETQYF. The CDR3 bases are TGTGCCAGCAGCCCACAAAGCCGACTAGCAAGAGAGACCCAGTACTTC. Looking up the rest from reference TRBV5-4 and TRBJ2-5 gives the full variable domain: ETGVTQSPTHLIKTRGQQVTLRCSSQSGHNTVSWYQQALGQGPQFIFQYYREEENGRGNFPPRFSGLQFPNYSSELNVNALELDDSALYLCASSPQSRLARETQYFGPGTRLLVL.

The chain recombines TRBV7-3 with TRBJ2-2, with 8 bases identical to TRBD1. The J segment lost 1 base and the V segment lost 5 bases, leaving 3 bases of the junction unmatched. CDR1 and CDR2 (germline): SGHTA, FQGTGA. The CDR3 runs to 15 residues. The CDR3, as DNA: TGTGCCAGCAGCGTACAGGGGGTGAACACCGGGGAGCTGTTTTTT. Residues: CASSVQGVNTGELFF.

As DNA, the CDR3 is TGTGCCTGGAGTGTACGGGGCGGGACCTACAATGAGCAGTTCTTC. Residues: CAWSVRGGTYNEQFF. V usage is TRBV30 and J usage is TRBJ2-1, with TRBD2 as a possible D gene (6 bases). Germline V lookup: CDR1 GTSNPN, CDR2 SVGIG (reference sequence). The CDR3 length is 15 residues. V lost 0 bases to trimming and J lost 2 bases, with 11 bases between them.

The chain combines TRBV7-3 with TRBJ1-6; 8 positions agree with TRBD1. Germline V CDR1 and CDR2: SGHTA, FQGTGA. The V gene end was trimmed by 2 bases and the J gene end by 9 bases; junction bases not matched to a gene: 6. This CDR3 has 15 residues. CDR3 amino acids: CASSLGQGPLSPLHF. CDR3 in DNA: TGTGCCAGCAGCTTAGGACAGGGACCCCTTTCACCCCTCCACTTT.

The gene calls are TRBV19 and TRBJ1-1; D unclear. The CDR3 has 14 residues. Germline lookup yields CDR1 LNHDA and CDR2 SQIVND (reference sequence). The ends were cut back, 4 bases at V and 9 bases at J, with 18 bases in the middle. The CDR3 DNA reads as TGTGCCAGTAGTAAACCACATTCGCCACTACAAGCTTTCTTT. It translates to CASSKPHSPLQAFF. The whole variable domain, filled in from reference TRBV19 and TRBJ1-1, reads DGGITQSPKYLFRKEGQNVTLSCEQNLNHDAMYWYRQDPGQGLRLIYYSQIVNDFQKGDIAEGYSVSREKKESFPLTVTSAQKNPTAFYLCASSKPHSPLQAFFGQGTRLTVV.

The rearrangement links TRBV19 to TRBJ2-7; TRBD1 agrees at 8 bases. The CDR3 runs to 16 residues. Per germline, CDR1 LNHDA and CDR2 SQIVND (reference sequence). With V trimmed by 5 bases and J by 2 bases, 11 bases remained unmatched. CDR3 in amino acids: CASSGPGGDFPYEQYF. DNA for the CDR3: TGTGCCAGTAGTGGACCAGGGGGCGACTTTCCCTACGAGCAGTACTTC.

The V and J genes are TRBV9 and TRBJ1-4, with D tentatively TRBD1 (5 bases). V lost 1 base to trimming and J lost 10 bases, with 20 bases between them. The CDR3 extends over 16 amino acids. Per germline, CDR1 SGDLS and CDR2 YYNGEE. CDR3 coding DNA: TGTGCCAGCAGCGTAAGGGAACGACAGCCCGTCGGAAAACTGTTTTTT. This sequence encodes CASSVRERQPVGKLFF.

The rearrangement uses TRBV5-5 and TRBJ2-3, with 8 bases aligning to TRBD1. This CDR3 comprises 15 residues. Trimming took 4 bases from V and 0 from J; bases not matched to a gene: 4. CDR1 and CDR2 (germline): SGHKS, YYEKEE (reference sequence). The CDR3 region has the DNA TGTGCCAGCAGCCCGGGGGACAGGAGCACAGATACGCAGTATTTT. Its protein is CASSPGDRSTDTQYF.

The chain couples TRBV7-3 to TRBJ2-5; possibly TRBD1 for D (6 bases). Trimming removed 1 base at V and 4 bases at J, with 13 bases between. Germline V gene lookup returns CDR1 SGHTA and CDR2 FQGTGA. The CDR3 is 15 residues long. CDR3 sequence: CASSLSRGEGETQYF. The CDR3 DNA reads TGTGCCAGCAGCTTAAGCAGGGGAGAAGGAGAGACCCAGTACTTC. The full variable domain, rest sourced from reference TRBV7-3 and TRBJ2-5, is GAGVSQTPSNKVTEKGKYVELRCDPISGHTALYWYRQSLGQGPEFLIYFQGTGAADDSGLPNDRFFAVRPEGSVSTLKIQRTERGDSAVYLCASSLSRGEGETQYFGPGTRLLVL.

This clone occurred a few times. The chain's CDR3 is CASSQDRRLDYEQYF. Written as DNA, the CDR3 is TGTGCCAGCAGCCAAGATAGGCGACTTGACTACGAGCAGTACTTC. The rearrangement uses TRBV4-2 and TRBJ2-7, with D uncertain. Trimming shortened V by 0 bases and J by 3 bases, and 12 bases separated the two germline ends. Germline CDR1 is LGHNA and CDR2 is YNFKEQ. This CDR3 region has 15 residues.

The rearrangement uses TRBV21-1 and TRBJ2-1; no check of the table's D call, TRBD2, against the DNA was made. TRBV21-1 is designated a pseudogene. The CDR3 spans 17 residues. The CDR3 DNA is TGTGCCAGCAGCAACGGATTTAAGCGGGGGCACTACAATGAGCAGTTCTTC. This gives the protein CASSNGFKRGHYNEQFF.

CDR3 nucleotides: TGTGCCAGCAGCGTCGGACTAGCGGGGAATCACGGGGAGCTGTTTTTT. Amino acid sequence: CASSVGLAGNHGELFF. The V call is TRBV3-1 (or the pseudogene TRBV3-2), the J call TRBJ2-2; 12 nucleotides match TRBD2. The CDR3 is 16 amino acids. The germline CDR1 and CDR2 sequences are LGHDT and YNNKEL (reference sequence). V lost 5 bases, J lost 7 bases, and 8 bases stayed unmatched.

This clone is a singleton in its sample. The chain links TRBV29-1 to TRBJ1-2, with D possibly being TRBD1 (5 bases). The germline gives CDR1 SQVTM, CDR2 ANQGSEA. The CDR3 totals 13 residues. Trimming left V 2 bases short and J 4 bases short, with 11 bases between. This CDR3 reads CSVELGQGYGYTF. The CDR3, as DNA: TGCAGCGTTGAATTGGGTCAGGGCTATGGCTACACCTTC.

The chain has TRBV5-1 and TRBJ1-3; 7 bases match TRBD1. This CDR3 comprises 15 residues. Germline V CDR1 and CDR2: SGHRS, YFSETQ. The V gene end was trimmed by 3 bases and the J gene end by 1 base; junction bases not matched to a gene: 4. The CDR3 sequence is CASSWDSGSGNTIYF. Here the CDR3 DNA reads TGCGCCAGCAGCTGGGACAGTGGTTCTGGAAACACCATATATTTT. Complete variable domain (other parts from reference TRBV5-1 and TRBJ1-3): KAGVTQTPRYLIKTRGQQVTLSCSPISGHRSVSWYQQTPGQGLQFLFEYFSETQRNKGNFPGRFSGRQFSNSRSEMNVSTLELGDSALYLCASSWDSGSGNTIYFGEGSWLTVV.

The CDR3 coding sequence is TGCGCCAGCAGCTTGAGGCTAGCGGAGACCCAGTACTTC. Protein: CASSLRLAETQYF. This chain uses TRBV5-1 with TRBJ2-5, with D perhaps matching TRBD2 (6 bases). V was clipped by 1 base and J by 5 bases, with 9 bases between them. The V gene's germline CDR1 is SGHRS and CDR2 YFSETQ. CDR3 length equals 13 residues.

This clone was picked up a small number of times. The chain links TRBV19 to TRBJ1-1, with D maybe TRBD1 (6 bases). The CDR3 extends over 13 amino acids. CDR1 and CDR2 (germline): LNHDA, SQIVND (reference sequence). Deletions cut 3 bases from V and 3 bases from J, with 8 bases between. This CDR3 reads CASSMRGYTEAFF. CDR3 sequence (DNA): TGTGCCAGTAGTATGAGGGGGTACACTGAAGCTTTCTTT. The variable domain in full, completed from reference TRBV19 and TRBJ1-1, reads DGGITQSPKYLFRKEGQNVTLSCEQNLNHDAMYWYRQDPGQGLRLIYYSQIVNDFQKGDIAEGYSVSREKKESFPLTVTSAQKNPTAFYLCASSMRGYTEAFFGQGTRLTVV.

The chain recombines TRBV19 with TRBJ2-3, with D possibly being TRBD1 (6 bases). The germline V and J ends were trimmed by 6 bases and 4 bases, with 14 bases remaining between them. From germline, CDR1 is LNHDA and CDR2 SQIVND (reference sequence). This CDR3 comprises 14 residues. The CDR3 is CASSRNRAPDTQYF. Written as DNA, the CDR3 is TGTGCCAGTAGCAGAAACAGGGCCCCAGATACGCAGTATTTT.

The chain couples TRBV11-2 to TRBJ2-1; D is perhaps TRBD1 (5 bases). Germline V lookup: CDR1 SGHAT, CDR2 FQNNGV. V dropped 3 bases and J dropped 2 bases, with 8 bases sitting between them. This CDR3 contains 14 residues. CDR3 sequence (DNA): TGTGCCAGCAGCTTCCAGACAGCCTACAATGAGCAGTTCTTC. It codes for CASSFQTAYNEQFF. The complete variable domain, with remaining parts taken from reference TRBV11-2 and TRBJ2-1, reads EAGVAQSPRYKIIEKRQSVAFWCNPISGHATLYWYQQILGQGPKLLIQFQNNGVVDDSQLPKDRFSAERLKGVDSTLKIQPAKLEDSAVYLCASSFQTAYNEQFFGPGTRLTVL.

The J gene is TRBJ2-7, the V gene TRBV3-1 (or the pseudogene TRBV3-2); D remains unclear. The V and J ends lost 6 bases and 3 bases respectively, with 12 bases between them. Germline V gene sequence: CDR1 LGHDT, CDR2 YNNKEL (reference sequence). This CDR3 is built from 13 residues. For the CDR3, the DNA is TGTGCCAGCAGTCCAAAGCCGGTCTACGAGCAGTACTTC. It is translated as CASSPKPVYEQYF.

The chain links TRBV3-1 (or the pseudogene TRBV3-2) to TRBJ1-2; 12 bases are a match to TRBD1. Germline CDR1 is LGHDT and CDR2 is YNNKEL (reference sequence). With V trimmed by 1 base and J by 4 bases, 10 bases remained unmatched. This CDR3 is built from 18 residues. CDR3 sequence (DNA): TGTGCCAGCAGCCAAGGAAATAGTGGGACAGGGGGCGGCTATGGCTACACCTTC. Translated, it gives CASSQGNSGTGGGYGYTF.

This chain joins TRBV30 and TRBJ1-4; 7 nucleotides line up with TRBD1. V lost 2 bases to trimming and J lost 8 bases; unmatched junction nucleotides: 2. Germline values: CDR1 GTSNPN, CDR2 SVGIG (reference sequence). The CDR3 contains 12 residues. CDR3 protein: CAWSLQGEKLFF. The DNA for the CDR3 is TGTGCCTGGAGTCTACAGGGGGAAAAACTGTTTTTT.